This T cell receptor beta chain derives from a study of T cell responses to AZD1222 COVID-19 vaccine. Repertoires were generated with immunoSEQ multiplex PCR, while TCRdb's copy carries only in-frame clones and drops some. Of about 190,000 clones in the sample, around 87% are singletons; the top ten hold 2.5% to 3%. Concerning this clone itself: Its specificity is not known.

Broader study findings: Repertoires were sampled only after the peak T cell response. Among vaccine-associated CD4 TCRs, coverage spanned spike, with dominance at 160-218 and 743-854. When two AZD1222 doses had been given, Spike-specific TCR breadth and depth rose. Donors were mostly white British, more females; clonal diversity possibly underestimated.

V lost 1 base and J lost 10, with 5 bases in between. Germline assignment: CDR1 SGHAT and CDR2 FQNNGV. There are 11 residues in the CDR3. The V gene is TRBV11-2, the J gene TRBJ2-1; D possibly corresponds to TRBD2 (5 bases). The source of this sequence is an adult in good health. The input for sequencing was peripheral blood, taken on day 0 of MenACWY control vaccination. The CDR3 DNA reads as TGTGCCAGCAGCTTAGCGGGGGAGCAGTTCTTC. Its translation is CASSLAGEQFF.